This T cell receptor beta chain was sequenced for a study of OX40 agonist ivuxolimab in advanced cancers. The overall study: An agonistic anti-OX40 (CD134) antibody, ivuxolimab, was used to treat the patients.

With regard to this clone: Its antigen remains unidentified. A junction end diverges from the germline sequence, so it may reflect a read error.

Sequencing used immunoSEQ multiplex PCR; TCRdb keeps in-frame clones, though not all of them. Of some 57,000 clones listed, roughly 85% are singletons. Broader study findings: In CD8+ T cells, expanded clones were on average more numerous than in CD4+.

No patient had autoimmune disease or received systemic immunosuppression. With baseline, cycle 4 day 1, and cycle 7 day 1 as timepoints, blood was sampled. There are 15 residues in the CDR3. The germline CDR1 and CDR2 sequences are SSHAT and FNYEAQ (reference sequence). The material sequenced was CD4+ or CD8+ T cells sorted from blood, taken in a trial of the OX40 agonist ivuxolimab. This receptor was obtained from an adult with an advanced solid tumor such as melanoma, head and neck, liver or kidney cancer. V is TRBV7-7 and J is TRBJ2-5; the match to TRBD1 covers 9 bases. The CDR3 bases are TGTGCTAGCAGCCCGGGACAGGGTTTATGGGAGACCCAGTACTTC. Encoded protein: CASSPGQGLWETQYF. Based on the CDR3 plus reference TRBV7-7 and TRBJ2-5, the full variable domain is GAGVSQSPRYKVTKRGQDVTLRCDPISSHATLYWYQQALGQGPEFLTYFNYEAQPDKSGLPSDRFSAERPEGSISTLTIQRTEQRDSAMYRCASSPGQGLWETQYFGPGTRLLVL.